These 32 T cell receptor beta chains originate from one sample sequenced in a study of blood T cell repertoires in COVID-19. Assay: immunoSEQ multiplex PCR; the TCRdb copy retains only in-frame clones and omits some. The sample contains 19,000 or so clones, about 82% of which appear only once. Sequenced material: peripheral blood. The source is an elderly man with acute or convalescent COVID-19.

The chain joins TRBV9 to TRBJ1-3, with 7 bases fitting TRBD1. Per the germline V gene, CDR1 is SGDLS and CDR2 is YYNGEE. This CDR3 is built from 18 residues. V trimming: 0 bases; J trimming: 0 bases; junction bases outside the gene matches: 9. The CDR3 reads CASSVELGTAYSGNTIYF. CDR3 DNA: TGTGCCAGCAGCGTAGAACTTGGGACAGCTTACTCTGGAAACACCATATATTTT.

The DNA for the CDR3 is TGCGCCAGCAGCCAAGATCCCAAAAACACTGAAGCTTTCTTT. Its protein product is CASSQDPKNTEAFF. This chain uses TRBV4-1 with TRBJ1-1; D not certain. The V gene's germline CDR1 is MGHRA and CDR2 YSYEKL. V was clipped by 0 bases and J by 2 bases, with 7 bases between them. This CDR3 comprises 14 residues.

The chain couples TRBV6-2 or TRBV6-3 to TRBJ2-3, with TRBD2 identical over 8 bases. Per the germline V gene, CDR1 is MNHEY and CDR2 is SVGEGT. The length of the CDR3 is 15 residues. Unmatched junction bases numbered 11, after V lost 7 bases and J lost 5 bases. In nucleotides, the CDR3 is TGTGCCAGCACCCCGGGGGGGGGCCGGGTAGATACGCAGTATTTT. It codes for CASTPGGGRVDTQYF.

The chain combines TRBV7-8 with TRBJ1-5; the D gene is possibly TRBD1 (5 bases). CDR3 length: 15 amino acids. V was shortened by 1 base and J by 4 bases, with 11 bases between the two germline ends. The germline CDR1 and CDR2 sequences are SGHVS and FQNEAQ. The CDR3 coding sequence is TGTGCCAGCAGCTTAGGCGGTCAGGGAAATCAGCCCCAGCATTTT. It encodes CASSLGGQGNQPQHF.

This clone was seen more than once but under ten times. This sequence joins TRBV10-3 and TRBJ2-3; D is perhaps TRBD2 (6 bases). V was trimmed by 5 bases and J by 8 bases, leaving 17 bases between them. CDR1 is ENHRY, CDR2 SYGVKD, per germline. CDR3 size: 14 residues. The CDR3 DNA sequence: TGTGCCATCAGTCTTGGGGAGGAGACGGCTACGCAGTATTTT. It encodes CAISLGEETATQYF.

V gene TRBV28 combines with J gene TRBJ1-1, with 7 bases matching TRBD1. The ends lost 3 bases at V and 7 bases at J; junction bases unmatched: 11. This CDR3 has 15 residues. Germline V gene lookup returns CDR1 MDHEN and CDR2 SYDVKM. This CDR3 reads CASSFLPGQRVEAFF. In nucleotides, the CDR3 is TGTGCCAGCAGTTTCCTACCGGGACAGCGAGTTGAAGCTTTCTTT.

CDR3: CASSSESRGHSGANVLTF. CDR3 coding DNA: TGTGCCAGCAGTTCAGAGAGCCGCGGCCACTCTGGGGCCAACGTCCTGACTTTC. The rearrangement joins TRBV28 to TRBJ2-6, with D uncertain. This CDR3 is built from 18 residues. Deletions cut 4 bases from V and 0 bases from J, with 16 bases between. The germline CDR1 and CDR2 sequences are MDHEN and SYDVKM.

This chain uses TRBV9 with TRBJ2-1; 7 bases are a match to TRBD1. Trimming removed 4 bases from V and 7 bases from J; junction bases left unmatched: 8. The CDR3 is 14 residues long. In germline, CDR1 is SGDLS, CDR2 YYNGEE. The CDR3 sequence is CASSPRTGNNEQFF. Written as DNA, the CDR3 is TGTGCCAGCAGCCCCAGGACAGGTAATAATGAGCAGTTCTTC.

The V gene is TRBV19, the J gene TRBJ1-2, with a weak D call TRBD1 (5 bases). Germline V gives CDR1 LNHDA, CDR2 SQIVND (reference sequence). CDR3 length: 14 amino acids. V was trimmed by 6 bases and J by 8 bases, leaving 19 bases between them. CDR3 protein: CASSSGGTLGGYTF. CDR3 DNA sequence: TGTGCCAGTAGCTCCGGGGGAACACTCGGGGGCTACACCTTC.

The rearrangement joins TRBV24-1 to TRBJ2-7; the match to TRBD1 covers 8 bases. Germline CDR1 reads KGHDR; CDR2 reads SFDVKD. This CDR3 region has 14 residues. V trimming: 11 bases; J trimming: 3 bases; junction bases outside the gene matches: 11. CDR3 sequence: CAILCGTGYYEQYF. In DNA, the CDR3 is TGTGCCATACTCTGTGGGACAGGCTACTACGAGCAGTACTTC.

This chain links TRBV7-3 with TRBJ2-3; 10 bases match TRBD1. Looked up from germline, CDR1 is SGHTA and CDR2 is FQGTGA. The CDR3 loop spans 15 amino acids. V trimming: 5 bases; J trimming: 3 bases; junction bases outside the gene matches: 5. The CDR3 DNA reads TGTGCCAGCAGCAGCCGACAGGGGGCAACAGATACGCAGTATTTT. Protein sequence: CASSSRQGATDTQYF.

The chain recombines TRBV20-1 with TRBJ2-5, with D unclear. CDR1 and CDR2 (germline): DFQATT, SNEGSKA (reference sequence). The CDR3 covers 13 residues. The V and J ends lost 3 bases and 1 base respectively, with 9 bases between them. The CDR3, as DNA: TGCAGTGCTAGTCACAGATCCCAAGAGACCCAGTACTTC. Amino acid sequence: CSASHRSQETQYF.

This clone occurred a few times. This chain links TRBV6-2 or TRBV6-3 with TRBJ1-5; 8 nucleotides match TRBD1. The CDR3 loop spans 16 amino acids. The V gene's germline CDR1 is MNHEY and CDR2 SVGEGT. With 3 bases clipped from V and 6 bases from J, the junction kept 10 bases outside the gene matches. CDR3 amino acids: CASSYDRGVGTQPQHF. The CDR3 coding sequence is TGTGCCAGCAGTTATGACAGGGGCGTAGGTACTCAGCCCCAGCATTTT.

The chain recombines TRBV24-1 with TRBJ2-2, with 10 bases lining up with TRBD1. Germline assignment: CDR1 KGHDR and CDR2 SFDVKD. V trimming: 4 bases; J trimming: 2 bases; junction bases outside the gene matches: 3. The CDR3 sequence is 16 residues long. CDR3 region: CATSDRDRGNTGELFF. In nucleotides, the CDR3 is TGTGCCACCAGTGACCGGGACAGGGGTAACACCGGGGAGCTGTTTTTT.

This clone was counted a few times. This sequence joins TRBV2 and TRBJ1-2; unclear D gene. Germline loops: CDR1 SNHLY, CDR2 FYNNEI. V was clipped by 1 base and J by 4 bases, with 10 bases between them. The CDR3 extends over 14 amino acids. Written as DNA, the CDR3 is TGTGCCAGCAGTGAAGTCCAGGAAGGCTATGGCTACACCTTC. This gives the protein CASSEVQEGYGYTF.

This rearrangement joins TRBV7-3 to TRBJ1-1; 7 positions agree with TRBD1. This CDR3 is 12 amino acids long. Germline CDR1 reads SGHTA; CDR2 reads FQGTGA. Losses at the gene ends were 8 bases for V and 8 bases for J; bases not matched to a gene: 8. DNA for the CDR3: TGTGCCAGCCGCCTTCCGGGACAGGAAGCTTTCTTT. It codes for CASRLPGQEAFF.

V usage is TRBV11-2 and J usage is TRBJ2-1; D remains unclear. The CDR3 has 13 residues. Trimming cost V 5 bases and J 3 bases, with 8 bases left between them. The V gene's germline CDR1 is SGHAT and CDR2 FQNNGV. For the CDR3, the DNA is TGTGCCAGCAGCACCACTATCTACAATGAGCAGTTCTTC. Translation: CASSTTIYNEQFF. The full variable domain, completed using reference TRBV11-2 and TRBJ2-1, is EAGVAQSPRYKIIEKRQSVAFWCNPISGHATLYWYQQILGQGPKLLIQFQNNGVVDDSQLPKDRFSAERLKGVDSTLKIQPAKLEDSAVYLCASSTTIYNEQFFGPGTRLTVL.

The chain carries TRBV28 and TRBJ1-1; tentative D call: TRBD1 (5 bases). The germline V and J ends were trimmed by 1 base and 1 base, with 10 bases remaining between them. CDR1 MDHEN and CDR2 SYDVKM come from the germline V gene. This CDR3 has 15 amino acids. The CDR3 is CASSLYYRTNTEAFF. DNA for the CDR3: TGTGCCAGCAGTTTATACTACAGGACGAACACTGAAGCTTTCTTT.

The J gene is TRBJ1-6, the V gene TRBV6-1; TRBD1 aligns across 7 bases. The CDR3 runs 16 residues. Losses at the gene ends were 4 bases for V and 6 bases for J; bases not matched to a gene: 9. Germline V gene lookup returns CDR1 MNHNS and CDR2 SASEGT. CDR3 nucleotide sequence: TGTGCCAGCAGTGGGGACAGAGTCACGACTAATTCACCCCTCCACTTT. Translated: CASSGDRVTTNSPLHF.

This chain connects TRBV2 to TRBJ2-3; 8 nucleotides line up with TRBD1. The junction had 4 bases not matched to a gene; V was cut back by 4 bases and J by 10 bases. Germline V gives CDR1 SNHLY, CDR2 FYNNEI. The CDR3 is 12 amino acids. CDR3 in DNA: TGTGCCAGCAGTGGAGAGGACAGGGCGCAGTATTTT. This gives the protein CASSGEDRAQYF.

The chain employs TRBV6-1 and TRBJ2-1; TRBD2 matches at 7 bases. The ends lost 2 bases at V and 4 bases at J; junction bases unmatched: 8. The CDR3 contains 16 residues. Germline CDR1 MNHNS, CDR2 SASEGT. The CDR3, as DNA: TGTGCCAGCAGTGAAAGGGCGGGGGAAATGTACAATGAGCAGTTCTTC. Amino acid sequence: CASSERAGEMYNEQFF.

The chain recombines TRBV6-6 with TRBJ2-1, with 9 bases matching TRBD2. The trim removed 4 bases at V and 6 bases at J, leaving 4 bases unmatched. This CDR3 contains 14 residues. Germline loops: CDR1 MNHNY, CDR2 SVGAGI (reference sequence). This chain's CDR3 is CASSWGTSSNEQFF. As DNA, the CDR3 is TGTGCCAGCAGTTGGGGGACTAGCTCCAATGAGCAGTTCTTC.

The chain is built from TRBV4-2 and TRBJ2-5, with TRBD1 identical over 9 bases. Losses at the gene ends were 5 bases for V and 5 bases for J; bases not matched to a gene: 3. The length of the CDR3 is 13 residues. CDR1 is LGHNA, CDR2 YNFKEQ, per germline. The CDR3, as DNA: TGTGCCAGCAGCGACGACAGGGGGGAGACCCAGTACTTC. It yields the protein CASSDDRGETQYF.

The genes are TRBV19 and TRBJ2-1; possibly TRBD2 for D (6 bases). The CDR3 consists of 16 residues. The germline V and J ends were trimmed by 2 bases and 10 bases, with 21 bases remaining between them. Germline V lookup: CDR1 LNHDA, CDR2 SQIVND (reference sequence). The CDR3 is CASSIRFPSGRTEQFF. The CDR3 DNA reads as TGTGCCAGTAGTATACGTTTCCCCTCGGGGAGGACGGAGCAGTTCTTC.

This chain links TRBV10-3 with TRBJ1-2; D might be TRBD1 (5 bases). V was pared by 11 bases and J by 5 bases, with 15 bases between. Germline CDR1 is ENHRY and CDR2 is SYGVKD. This CDR3 is built from 12 residues. In nucleotides, the CDR3 is TGTGCCGTTTCAGGGTCAGGGTATGGCTACACCTTC. Protein: CAVSGSGYGYTF.

The V call is TRBV6-5, the J call TRBJ1-4, with a possible D match to TRBD1 (6 bases). In germline, CDR1 is MNHEY, CDR2 SVGAGI. V lost 5 bases and J 3 bases, leaving 10 bases between the germline ends. This CDR3 has 14 amino acids. The CDR3 loop reads CASSPRQANEKLFF. CDR3 sequence (DNA): TGTGCCAGCAGTCCCCGACAGGCTAATGAAAAACTGTTTTTT.

The gene calls are TRBV19 and TRBJ2-5; TRBD2 agrees at 11 bases. V dropped 4 bases and J dropped 0; count of bases not matched to a gene: 1. The CDR3 totals 15 residues. Per germline, CDR1 LNHDA and CDR2 SQIVND (reference sequence). CDR3 region: CASSTTSGDQETQYF. CDR3 sequence (DNA): TGTGCCAGTAGTACGACTAGCGGGGACCAAGAGACCCAGTACTTC.

This clone was seen more than once but under ten times. The genes are TRBV6-1 and TRBJ1-5; D may be TRBD1 (6 bases). Germline loops: CDR1 MNHNS, CDR2 SASEGT. This CDR3 is built from 15 residues. Trimming stripped 1 base from V and 7 bases from J, with 14 bases between. The CDR3 region is CASSEGTRGWQPQHF. The CDR3 coding sequence is TGTGCCAGCAGTGAAGGGACCAGGGGATGGCAGCCCCAGCATTTT.

V gene TRBV10-2 combines with J gene TRBJ2-7; D possibly corresponds to TRBD1 (6 bases). The CDR3 contains 13 residues. Trimming left V 2 bases short and J 6 bases short, with 11 bases between. Germline V gene sequence: CDR1 WSHSY, CDR2 SAAADI. The CDR3 bases are TGCGCCAGCAGTGAGGTCGTCAGGGGCGAGCAGTACTTC. As protein: CASSEVVRGEQYF.

V is TRBV5-1 and J is TRBJ1-4, with D perhaps matching TRBD1 (6 bases). V was trimmed by 4 bases and J by 8 bases, leaving 18 bases between them. The CDR3 totals 15 residues. CDR1 and CDR2 (germline): SGHRS, YFSETQ. CDR3 in amino acids: CASSTGQRTEEKLFF. The CDR3 DNA reads as TGCGCCAGCAGCACAGGACAGAGAACGGAGGAAAAACTGTTTTTT.

The chain uses TRBV27 and TRBJ1-1, with 7 bases aligning to TRBD1. The CDR3 sequence is 15 residues long. Germline values: CDR1 MNHEY, CDR2 SMNVEV (reference sequence). The V segment lost 0 bases and the J segment 8 bases; nucleotides outside the gene matches: 9. The CDR3 protein is CASSLSAIRTGEAFF. The CDR3 DNA follows: TGTGCCAGCAGTTTATCGGCAATAAGGACAGGAGAAGCTTTCTTT.

This clone was detected only once. The chain links TRBV9 to TRBJ1-1; 11 positions match TRBD1. This CDR3 spans 15 amino acids. The germline V gene encodes CDR1 SGDLS and CDR2 YYNGEE. V shed 3 bases and J 7 bases; nucleotides not matched to a gene: 8. CDR3 residues: CASSAGQGARDEAFF. The CDR3 DNA is TGTGCCAGCAGCGCCGGACAGGGGGCGCGGGATGAAGCTTTCTTT.